Following are 18 T cell receptor beta chains from one sample sequenced in a study of blood T cell repertoires in COVID-19. Sequencing was performed with immunoSEQ multiplex PCR; in TCRdb, only in-frame clones are kept and a portion is missing. Here the sample spans about 290,000 clones, around 85% being singletons. Material: peripheral blood. Receptors were obtained from a woman aged 50 to 60 with active or convalescent COVID-19.

The chain has TRBV2 and TRBJ1-4, with TRBD1 as a possible D gene (6 bases). This CDR3 has 16 residues. Germline lookup yields CDR1 SNHLY and CDR2 FYNNEI. V was shortened by 3 bases and J by 0 bases, with 11 bases between the two germline ends. The CDR3 spells CASSEGTKPTNEKLFF. In DNA form, the CDR3 reads TGTGCCAGCAGTGAGGGGACAAAGCCAACTAATGAAAAACTGTTTTTT. The full variable domain, its missing parts supplied by reference TRBV2 and TRBJ1-4, is EPEVTQTPSHQVTQMGQEVILRCVPISNHLYFYWYRQILGQKVEFLVSFYNNEISEKSEIFDDQFSVERPDGSNFTLKIRSTKLEDSAMYFCASSEGTKPTNEKLFFGSGTQLSVL.

The chain links TRBV20-1 to TRBJ1-2; no definite D call. V lost 2 bases and J lost 4, with 5 bases in between. CDR1 and CDR2 from the germline V gene are DFQATT and SNEGSKA (reference sequence). There are 11 residues in the CDR3. CDR3 coding DNA: TGCAGTGCTAGACCAGGCTATGGCTACACCTTC. Protein sequence: CSARPGYGYTF.

CDR3 DNA: TGTGCCAGAAGGACTAGCGGGACGGCCAATGAGCAGTTCTTC. This translates into CARRTSGTANEQFF. The chain recombines TRBV2 with TRBJ2-1, with TRBD2 matching 12 bases. V lost 9 bases, J lost 6 bases, and 6 bases stayed unmatched. The CDR3 is made up of 14 amino acids. Germline CDR1 and CDR2: SNHLY and FYNNEI.

This clone was counted only a few times. This chain joins TRBV11-2 and TRBJ2-7; maybe TRBD2 (5 bases). Trimming took off 5 bases at V and 6 bases at J, with 17 bases between the two ends. Germline V gene data show CDR1 as SGHAT and CDR2 as FQNNGV. The CDR3 is made up of 14 amino acids. The CDR3 protein is CASSPAGAVGEQYF. Written as DNA, the CDR3 is TGTGCCAGCAGCCCCGCGGGTGCGGTCGGCGAGCAGTACTTC.

The chain couples TRBV25-1 to TRBJ1-1; D is ambiguous. The germline gives CDR1 MGHDK, CDR2 SYGVNS. V lost 1 base and J 3 bases, leaving 6 bases between the germline ends. CDR3 length: 13 amino acids. This chain's CDR3 is CASSESEHTEAFF. DNA of the CDR3: TGTGCCAGCAGTGAATCGGAGCACACTGAAGCTTTCTTT.

The chain couples TRBV7-2 to TRBJ2-5; 11 positions match TRBD2. Unmatched junction bases numbered 2, after V lost 1 base and J lost 1 base. Germline V gives CDR1 SGHTA, CDR2 FQGNSA. The CDR3 loop spans 16 amino acids. The CDR3 DNA sequence: TGTGCCAGCAGCTTAGGACTAGCGGGACCCCAAGAGACCCAGTACTTC. Translating it yields CASSLGLAGPQETQYF.

The chain couples TRBV7-2 to TRBJ2-5, with D maybe TRBD2 (6 bases). The CDR3 totals 15 residues. Germline V CDR1 and CDR2: SGHTA, FQGNSA. V lost 1 base and J 2 bases, leaving 11 bases between the germline ends. CDR3 nucleotides: TGTGCCAGCAGCTTAGTCTCGGGGAGGCAAGAGACCCAGTACTTC. Translating gives CASSLVSGRQETQYF.

The chain uses TRBV9 and TRBJ1-2, with no clear D. Germline lookup yields CDR1 SGDLS and CDR2 YYNGEE. V gave up 0 bases and J gave up 1 base, with 10 bases separating them. The CDR3 consists of 15 residues. The CDR3 DNA follows: TGTGCCAGCAGCGTAGCCCTGGGCAGTAACTATGGCTACACCTTC. The encoded protein is CASSVALGSNYGYTF.

V gene TRBV27 combines with J gene TRBJ1-2, with 9 bases identical to TRBD1. Per germline, CDR1 MNHEY and CDR2 SMNVEV (reference sequence). The CDR3 is 13 amino acids. The V gene end was trimmed by 6 bases and the J gene end by 6 bases; junction bases not matched to a gene: 5. The CDR3 region is CASRTDRGHGYTF. DNA for the CDR3: TGTGCCAGCAGAACGGACAGGGGACATGGCTACACCTTC.

The chain is built from TRBV5-1 and TRBJ1-2; D may be TRBD1 (5 bases). Germline CDR1 and CDR2: SGHRS and YFSETQ. The CDR3 loop spans 14 amino acids. V lost 0 bases, J lost 8 bases, and 14 bases lay in between. DNA for the CDR3: TGCGCCAGCAGCTTGGTTCAGGGCAGCCGGGGCTACACCTTC. Translated, it gives CASSLVQGSRGYTF.

The chain recombines TRBV9 with TRBJ2-7, with 10 bases lining up with TRBD2. The CDR3 sequence is 15 residues long. The trim removed 2 bases at V and 3 bases at J, leaving 5 bases unmatched. Germline lookup yields CDR1 SGDLS and CDR2 YYNGEE. Written as DNA, the CDR3 is TGTGCCAGCAGCGTGGGGACTAGCGCCCTCTACGAGCAGTACTTC. This codes for CASSVGTSALYEQYF.

This sequence joins TRBV7-2 and TRBJ1-6, with a possible D match to TRBD1 (5 bases). The CDR3 is made up of 19 amino acids. The germline V and J ends were trimmed by 5 bases and 3 bases, with 23 bases remaining between them. Germline V gene lookup returns CDR1 SGHTA and CDR2 FQGNSA. CDR3 DNA sequence: TGTGCCAGCAGCCAGAGAGCAGGGCAGCCCGGAAACTATAATTCACCCCTCCACTTT. Its translation: CASSQRAGQPGNYNSPLHF. Full variable domain (remainder filled in from reference TRBV7-2 and TRBJ1-6): GAGVSQSPSNKVTEKGKDVELRCDPISGHTALYWYRQSLGQGLEFLIYFQGNSAPDKSGLPSDRFSAERTGGSVSTLTIQRTQQEDSAVYLCASSQRAGQPGNYNSPLHFGNGTRLTVT.

This chain connects TRBV19 to TRBJ2-1; TRBD2 aligns across 12 bases. Germline CDR1 reads LNHDA; CDR2 reads SQIVND (reference sequence). The CDR3 has 15 residues. The junction had 6 bases not matched to a gene; V was cut back by 6 bases and J by 6 bases. CDR3 DNA sequence: TGTGCCAGTAGCGTACTAGCGGGAGGCGGCAATGAGCAGTTCTTC. Translating it yields CASSVLAGGGNEQFF.

V is TRBV19 and J is TRBJ2-1; 13 positions match TRBD2. The CDR3 spans 17 residues. V lost 4 bases to trimming and J lost 9 bases; unmatched junction nucleotides: 12. Germline-derived CDR1 and CDR2 are LNHDA and SQIVND (reference sequence). CDR3: CASSSGTSGTTRSEQFF. DNA of the CDR3: TGTGCCAGTAGTAGCGGGACTAGCGGGACTACTAGGAGTGAGCAGTTCTTC.

CDR3 in amino acids: CASSQGGARTDTQYF. CDR3 bases: TGTGCCAGCAGCCAAGGTGGGGCTCGCACAGATACGCAGTATTTT. V is TRBV4-2 and J is TRBJ2-3, with a possible D match to TRBD1 (5 bases). The CDR3 extends over 15 amino acids. Trimming took off 1 base at V and 1 base at J, with 9 bases between the two ends. The V gene's germline CDR1 is LGHNA and CDR2 YNFKEQ.

V usage is TRBV5-6 and J usage is TRBJ1-2; tentative D call: TRBD1 (6 bases). The CDR3 is made up of 15 amino acids. In germline, CDR1 is SGHDT, CDR2 YYEEEE. With 5 bases removed from V and 2 bases from J, the gap between germline ends came to 16 bases. CDR3 nucleotide sequence: TGTGCCAGCAGTTCGGATAGTACAGGGAACTATGGCTACACCTTC. Translation gives CASSSDSTGNYGYTF.

V gene TRBV7-8 combines with J gene TRBJ2-2; 9 bases match TRBD2. Germline lookup yields CDR1 SGHVS and CDR2 FQNEAQ. The CDR3 is 18 residues long. V shed 3 bases, J shed 6 bases, and the junction held 14 bases outside the gene matches. In nucleotides, the CDR3 is TGTGCCAGCAGCTTCCGGGCTTTGGCGGGAGGGCCCCCCGGGGAGCTGTTTTTT. This codes for CASSFRALAGGPPGELFF.

The chain joins TRBV11-2 to TRBJ1-4, with TRBD1 as a possible D gene (5 bases). The V end was cut by 8 bases, the J end by 7 bases, with 23 bases between. Germline V gene data show CDR1 as SGHAT and CDR2 as FQNNGV. CDR3 length: 16 amino acids. DNA for the CDR3: TGTGCCAGCGCCCCCACCCAGGGAATAATTGGTGAAAAACTGTTTTTT. Its protein is CASAPTQGIIGEKLFF.